This is a list of T cell receptor beta chains from one sample in a study of regulatory T cells in long-lasting Graves disease. In TCRdb, the multiplex PCR reads were re-called with MiXCR into one record per CDR3 protein. The table has 350,000 to 400,000 distinct CDR3 sequences, under 20% seen once. These same records also appear under a second study, on T cells in Graves' hyperthyroidism and ophthalmopathy.

The input for sequencing was peripheral blood mononuclear cells (PBMCs), taken at new diagnosis, from a patient treated with antithyroid drugs. The receptors derive from a woman aged 18-30 years with Graves disease. Both conserved end residues are trimmed from each CDR3.

ASGEGTAKNIQY	TRBV12-3/TRBV12-4	TRBJ2-4
ASSHLSGAYGYT	TRBV4-1	TRBJ1-2
ASSQLDVSSGANVLT	TRBV4-1	TRBJ2-6
ASSQDTGRSGANVLT	TRBV3-1	TRBJ2-6
ATSTAGVITEAF	TRBV15	TRBJ1-1
ASSVGAVSWDEQF	TRBV9	TRBJ2-1
ASSLARRGGELF	TRBV27	TRBJ2-2
ASSDSNGQGQSNQPQH	TRBV25-1	TRBJ1-5
ASSLSGGANTGELF	TRBV28	TRBJ2-2
ASSYSGGRPYEQY	TRBV6-5	TRBJ2-7